This T cell receptor beta chain was captured by sequencing in a study of CD8+ T cells in alopecia areata. Treatment given: oral pan-JAK inhibitor, 5-10 mg twice daily. Once RNA had been extracted, it was reverse transcribed into cDNA to act as the sequencing template. Here immunoSEQ multiplex PCR was the method, and the copy in TCRdb shows in-frame clones only, minus some. The sample lists fewer than 150,000 clones; around 54% were seen once. The V end lost 6 bases, the J end lost 5 bases, and 14 bases lay between the germline ends. This CDR3 contains 14 residues. From germline, CDR1 is MNHNY and CDR2 SVGAGI (reference sequence).

Specimen: CD4+ T cells sorted from blood, collected at week 24, from a patient treated with tofacitinib. The genes are TRBV6-6 and TRBJ2-1; D not certain. The clonotype was recovered from a human donor with alopecia areata. The CDR3 loop is CASSPSSRNNEQFF. The DNA for the CDR3 is TGTGCCAGCAGCCCCAGCTCCCGGAACAATGAGCAGTTCTTC.